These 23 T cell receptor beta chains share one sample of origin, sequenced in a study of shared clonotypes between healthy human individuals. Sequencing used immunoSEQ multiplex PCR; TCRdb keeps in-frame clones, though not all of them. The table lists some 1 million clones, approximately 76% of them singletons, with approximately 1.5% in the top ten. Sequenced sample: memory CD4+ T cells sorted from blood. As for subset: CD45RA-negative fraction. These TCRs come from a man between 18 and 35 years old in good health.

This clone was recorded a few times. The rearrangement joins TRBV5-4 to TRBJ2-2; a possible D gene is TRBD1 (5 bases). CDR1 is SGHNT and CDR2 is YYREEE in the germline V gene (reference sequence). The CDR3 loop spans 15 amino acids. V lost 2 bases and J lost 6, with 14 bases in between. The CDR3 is CASSLGDPVAGELFF. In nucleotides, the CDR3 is TGTGCCAGCAGCTTAGGGGATCCGGTGGCCGGGGAGCTGTTTTTT.

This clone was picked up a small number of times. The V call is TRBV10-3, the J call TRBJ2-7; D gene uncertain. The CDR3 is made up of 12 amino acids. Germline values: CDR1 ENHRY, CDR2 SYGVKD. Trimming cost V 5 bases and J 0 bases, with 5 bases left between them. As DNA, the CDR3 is TGTGCCATCAGTAAAAGCTCCTACGAGCAGTACTTC. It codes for CAISKSSYEQYF.

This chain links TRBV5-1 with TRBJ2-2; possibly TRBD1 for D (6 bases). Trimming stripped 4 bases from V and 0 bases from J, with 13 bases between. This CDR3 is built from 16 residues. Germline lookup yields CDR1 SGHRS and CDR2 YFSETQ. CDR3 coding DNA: TGCGCCAGCAGCCAGAGACAGGACGCGAACACCGGGGAGCTGTTTTTT. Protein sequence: CASSQRQDANTGELFF.

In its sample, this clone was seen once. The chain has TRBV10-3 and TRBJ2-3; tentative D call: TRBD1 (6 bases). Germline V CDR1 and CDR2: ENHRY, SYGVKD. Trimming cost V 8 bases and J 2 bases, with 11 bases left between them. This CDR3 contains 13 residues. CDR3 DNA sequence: TGTGCCATCGCGAACAGGGTCACAGATACGCAGTATTTT. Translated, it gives CAIANRVTDTQYF.

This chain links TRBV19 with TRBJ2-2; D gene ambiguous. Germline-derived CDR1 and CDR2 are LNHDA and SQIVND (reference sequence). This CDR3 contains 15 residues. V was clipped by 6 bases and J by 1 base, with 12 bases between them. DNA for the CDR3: TGTGCCAGTAGCACCCTGGCCGGGAACACCGGGGAGCTGTTTTTT. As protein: CASSTLAGNTGELFF.

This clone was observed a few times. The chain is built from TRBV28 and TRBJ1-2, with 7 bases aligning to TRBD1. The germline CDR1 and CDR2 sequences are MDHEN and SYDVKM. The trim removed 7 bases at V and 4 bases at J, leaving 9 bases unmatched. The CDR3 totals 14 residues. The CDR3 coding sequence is TGTGCCAGCACCATAACTGGGACAGCCTATGGCTACACCTTC. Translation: CASTITGTAYGYTF.

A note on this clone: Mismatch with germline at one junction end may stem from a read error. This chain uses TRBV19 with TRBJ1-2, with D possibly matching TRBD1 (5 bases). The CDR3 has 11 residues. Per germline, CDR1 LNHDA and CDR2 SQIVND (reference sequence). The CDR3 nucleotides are TGTGCCAGTAGTCCCCGGGACGGAGTCCACTTC. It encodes CASSPRDGVHF.

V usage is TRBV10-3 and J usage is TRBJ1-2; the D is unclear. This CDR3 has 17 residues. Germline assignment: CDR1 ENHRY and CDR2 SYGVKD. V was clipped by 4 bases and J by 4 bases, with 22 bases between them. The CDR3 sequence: CAISAANLAGTLYGYTF. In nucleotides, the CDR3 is TGTGCCATCAGTGCGGCTAATCTAGCGGGCACCCTCTATGGCTACACCTTC.

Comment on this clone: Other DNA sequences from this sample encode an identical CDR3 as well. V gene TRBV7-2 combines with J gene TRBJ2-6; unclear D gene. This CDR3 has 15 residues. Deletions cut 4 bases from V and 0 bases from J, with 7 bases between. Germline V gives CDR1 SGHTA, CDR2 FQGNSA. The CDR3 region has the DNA TGTGCCAGCAGCTCCAGAGACTCTGGGGCCAACGTCCTGACTTTC. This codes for CASSSRDSGANVLTF.

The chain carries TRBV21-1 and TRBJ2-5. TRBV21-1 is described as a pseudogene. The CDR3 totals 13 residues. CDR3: CASSKGIRETQYF. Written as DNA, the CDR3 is TGTGCCAGCAGCAAAGGTATAAGGGAGACCCAGTACTTC.

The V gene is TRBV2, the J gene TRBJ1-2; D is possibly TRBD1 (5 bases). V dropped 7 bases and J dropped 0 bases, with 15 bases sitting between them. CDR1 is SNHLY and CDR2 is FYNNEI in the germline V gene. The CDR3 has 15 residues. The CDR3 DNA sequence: TGTGCCAGCACCTTAGCCGGGGGTCCTAACTATGGCTACACCTTC. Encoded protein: CASTLAGGPNYGYTF. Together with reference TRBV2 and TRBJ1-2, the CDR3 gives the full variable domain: EPEVTQTPSHQVTQMGQEVILRCVPISNHLYFYWYRQILGQKVEFLVSFYNNEISEKSEIFDDQFSVERPDGSNFTLKIRSTKLEDSAMYFCASTLAGGPNYGYTFGSGTRLTVV.

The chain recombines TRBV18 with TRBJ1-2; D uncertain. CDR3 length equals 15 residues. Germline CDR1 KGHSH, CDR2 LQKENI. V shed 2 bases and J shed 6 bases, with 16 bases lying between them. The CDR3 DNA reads TGTGCCAGCTCACCATCTCGATATCCGACTGATGGCTACACCTTC. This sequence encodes CASSPSRYPTDGYTF.

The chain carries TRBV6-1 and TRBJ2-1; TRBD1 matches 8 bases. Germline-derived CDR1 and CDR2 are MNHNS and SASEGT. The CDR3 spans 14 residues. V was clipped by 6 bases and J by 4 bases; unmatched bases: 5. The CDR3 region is CASRGQVSYNEQFF. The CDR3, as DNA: TGTGCCAGCAGGGGACAGGTTTCTTACAATGAGCAGTTCTTC.

The CDR3 reads CASSFHGGVSRGELFF. In DNA form, the CDR3 reads TGTGCCAGCAGCTTTCACGGCGGAGTCTCGAGGGGGGAGCTGTTTTTT. The J gene is TRBJ2-2, the V gene TRBV7-2, with unresolved D. The germline gives CDR1 SGHTA, CDR2 FQGNSA. V lost 3 bases to trimming and J lost 8 bases, with 19 bases between them. CDR3 length: 16 residues.

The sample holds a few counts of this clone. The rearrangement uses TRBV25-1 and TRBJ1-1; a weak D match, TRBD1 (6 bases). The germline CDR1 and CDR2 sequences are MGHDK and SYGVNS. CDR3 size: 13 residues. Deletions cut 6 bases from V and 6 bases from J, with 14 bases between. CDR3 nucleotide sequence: TGTGCCAGCAGCCTTCGCAGGGGAGCTGAAGCTTTCTTT. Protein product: CASSLRRGAEAFF.

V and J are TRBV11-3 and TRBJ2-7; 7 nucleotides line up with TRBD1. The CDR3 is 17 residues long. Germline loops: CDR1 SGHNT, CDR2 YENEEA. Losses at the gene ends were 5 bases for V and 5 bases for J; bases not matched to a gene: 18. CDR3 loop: CASSPNLRQGKVHEQYF. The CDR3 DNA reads TGTGCCAGCAGCCCAAACCTACGACAGGGTAAGGTCCACGAGCAGTACTTC.

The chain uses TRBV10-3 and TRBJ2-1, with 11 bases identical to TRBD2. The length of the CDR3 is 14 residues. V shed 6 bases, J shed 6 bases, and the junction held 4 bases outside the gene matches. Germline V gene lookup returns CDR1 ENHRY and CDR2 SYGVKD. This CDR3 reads CAIRTSGTANEQFF. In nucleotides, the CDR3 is TGTGCCATCAGGACTAGCGGGACGGCCAATGAGCAGTTCTTC.

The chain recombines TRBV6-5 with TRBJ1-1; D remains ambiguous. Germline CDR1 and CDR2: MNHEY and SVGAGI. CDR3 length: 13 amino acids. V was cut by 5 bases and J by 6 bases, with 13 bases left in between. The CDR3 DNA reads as TGTGCCAGCAGTAACCCGCGGAGTGCTGAAGCTTTCTTT. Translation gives CASSNPRSAEAFF.

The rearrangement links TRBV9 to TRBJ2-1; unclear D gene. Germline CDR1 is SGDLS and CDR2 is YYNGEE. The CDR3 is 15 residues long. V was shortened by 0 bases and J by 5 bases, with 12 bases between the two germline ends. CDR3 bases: TGTGCCAGCAGCGTAGGTGTTATCCACGACAATGAGCAGTTCTTC. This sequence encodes CASSVGVIHDNEQFF.

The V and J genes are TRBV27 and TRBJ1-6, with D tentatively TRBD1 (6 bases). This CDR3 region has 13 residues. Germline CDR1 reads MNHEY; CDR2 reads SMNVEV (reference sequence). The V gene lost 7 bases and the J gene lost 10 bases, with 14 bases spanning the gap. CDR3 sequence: CASKIRGGSPLHF. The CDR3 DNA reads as TGTGCCAGCAAGATCAGGGGAGGGTCACCCCTCCACTTT.

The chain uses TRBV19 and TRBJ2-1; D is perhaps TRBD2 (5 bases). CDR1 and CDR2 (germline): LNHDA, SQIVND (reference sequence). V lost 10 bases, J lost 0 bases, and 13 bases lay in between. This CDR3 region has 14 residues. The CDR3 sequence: CATRAASSYNEQFF. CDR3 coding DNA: TGTGCCACTCGAGCGGCTAGCTCCTACAATGAGCAGTTCTTC.

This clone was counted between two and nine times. The DNA of the CDR3 is TGTGCCAGCAGCCCAGCGGGGGGCTGGGGGACCCAGTACTTC. Translation gives CASSPAGGWGTQYF. The chain combines TRBV7-3 with TRBJ2-5; 9 bases line up with TRBD2. The CDR3 extends over 14 amino acids. Trimming cost V 5 bases and J 7 bases; bases outside gene matches: 8. The germline CDR1 and CDR2 sequences are SGHTA and FQGTGA.

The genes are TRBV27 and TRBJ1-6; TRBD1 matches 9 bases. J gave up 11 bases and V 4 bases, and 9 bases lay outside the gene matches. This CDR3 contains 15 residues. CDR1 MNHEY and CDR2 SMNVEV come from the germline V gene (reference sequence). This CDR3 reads CASSSPDRGWAPLHF. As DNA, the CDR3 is TGTGCCAGCAGTTCCCCGGACAGGGGCTGGGCACCCCTCCACTTT.